This TCR beta chain comes out of a study of cytomegalovirus exposure and HLA in healthy donors. Study in general: Membership in the Caucasian-associated ancestry cluster was found for 75% to 90% of roughly 400 genotyped donors.

Regarding the study as a whole: Reports described diagnosis of cytomegalovirus status by the classifier as highly specific and sensitive.

The PCR used 60 Vbeta and 13 Jbeta primers. Assay: immunoSEQ multiplex PCR; the TCRdb copy retains only in-frame clones and omits some. The sample has 90,000 to 95,000 clones, approximately 81% seen once; the top ten hold approximately 1.3%. As for this clone: Antigen specificity is unknown.

CDR1 is SGHTA and CDR2 is FQGNSA in the germline V gene. The CDR3 has 14 residues. The junction had 4 bases not matched to a gene; V was cut back by 6 bases and J by 0 bases. Sequenced material: PBMCs. The chain recombines TRBV7-2 with TRBJ1-1, with 7 bases aligning to TRBD1. This TCR was recovered from a girl under 10 years old in good health and CMV-seropositive. CDR3 region: CASRRQGVNTEAFF. The CDR3 DNA sequence: TGTGCCAGCAGGCGTCAGGGGGTGAACACTGAAGCTTTCTTT.